A selection of T cell receptor beta chains follows, all from one sample in a study of HIV-infected children after antiretroviral therapy interruption. TCRdb passed the 3' RACE reads through MiXCR, listing each CDR3 protein once. This repertoire shows 90,000 or so distinct CDR3 sequences, around 6.9% found once; its top ten account for roughly 1%. The sample consisted of CD45RA+ CD4+ T cells from PBMCs, pooled from several time points, taken from a donor given antiretroviral therapy, either interrupted or continuous. Receptors originate from a pool of human donors with HIV. Both conserved end residues are part of each CDR3. Fields, in order: V gene, J gene, D gene, clone size, CDR3 length, CDR3 protein, CDR3 DNA. D genes are given only for firm matches. Clone size appears in some rows only: once, few, many, or a class for an expanded clone.

v_gene: TRBV7-9
j_gene: TRBJ1-5
d_gene: TRBD1
abundance: many
len: 17
CDR3aa: CASSLVTGTGGGQPQHF
CDR3nt: TGTGCCAGCAGCTTAGTTACCGGGACAGGGGGCGGGCAGCCCCAGCATTTT

v_gene: TRBV2
j_gene: TRBJ2-5
d_gene: NA
abundance: many
len: 12
CDR3aa: CASSEEPETQYF
CDR3nt: TGTGCCAGCAGTGAAGAACCAGAGACCCAGTACTTC

v_gene: TRBV12-3/TRBV12-4
j_gene: TRBJ2-7
d_gene: TRBD1
abundance: many
len: 16
CDR3aa: CASSDLMGQASYEQYF
CDR3nt: TGTGCCAGCAGCGACTTAATGGGACAGGCGTCCTACGAGCAGTACTTC

v_gene: TRBV7-4
j_gene: TRBJ1-2
d_gene: NA
abundance: many
len: 14
CDR3aa: CASSSSGGYYGYTF
CDR3nt: TGTGCCAGCAGTTCCTCCGGGGGATACTATGGCTACACCTTC

v_gene: TRBV5-7
j_gene: TRBJ1-5
d_gene: NA
abundance: NA
len: 15
CDR3aa: CASSLGAPDHQPQHF
CDR3nt: TGTGCCAGCAGCTTGGGGGCGCCTGATCATCAGCCCCAGCATTTT

v_gene: TRBV3-1
j_gene: TRBJ2-7
d_gene: NA
abundance: many
len: 15
CDR3aa: CASSPSRPQLYEQYF
CDR3nt: TGTGCCAGCAGCCCATCTCGTCCGCAACTCTACGAGCAGTACTTC

v_gene: TRBV20-1
j_gene: TRBJ2-7
d_gene: NA
abundance: few
len: 13
CDR3aa: CSAPQSGTYEQYF
CDR3nt: TGCAGTGCTCCCCAAAGCGGCACATACGAGCAGTACTTC

v_gene: TRBV20-1
j_gene: TRBJ2-7
d_gene: NA
abundance: many
len: 11
CDR3aa: CSVGASYEQYF
CDR3nt: TGCAGTGTTGGGGCCAGCTACGAGCAGTACTTC

v_gene: TRBV2
j_gene: TRBJ1-1
d_gene: NA
abundance: many
len: 15
CDR3aa: CASSERPALWTEAFF
CDR3nt: TGTGCCAGCAGTGAAAGACCCGCACTTTGGACTGAAGCTTTCTTT

v_gene: TRBV5-5
j_gene: TRBJ1-4
d_gene: NA
abundance: NA
len: 16
CDR3aa: CASSLLSWGVNEKLFF
CDR3nt: TGTGCCAGCAGCTTGTTGAGTTGGGGCGTAAATGAAAAACTGTTTTTT

v_gene: TRBV15
j_gene: TRBJ2-5
d_gene: TRBD2
abundance: many
len: 16
CDR3aa: CATSRDSPSGSITQYF
CDR3nt: TGTGCCACCAGCAGAGATTCGCCTAGCGGGAGTATCACCCAGTACTTC

v_gene: TRBV7-2
j_gene: TRBJ2-3
d_gene: NA
abundance: NA
len: 12
CDR3aa: CASSLVPDTQYF
CDR3nt: TGTGCCAGCAGCTTAGTCCCAGATACGCAGTATTTT

v_gene: TRBV5-1
j_gene: TRBJ1-6
d_gene: NA
abundance: many
len: 16
CDR3aa: CASSFSTSSYNSPLHF
CDR3nt: TGCGCCAGCAGCTTCTCGACGAGCTCCTATAATTCACCCCTCCACTTT

v_gene: TRBV10-3
j_gene: TRBJ1-3
d_gene: NA
abundance: many
len: 18
CDR3aa: CAIRGPQGSSPSGNTIYF
CDR3nt: TGTGCCATCAGAGGCCCCCAGGGCTCAAGTCCCTCTGGAAACACCATATATTTT

v_gene: TRBV29-1
j_gene: TRBJ2-2
d_gene: TRBD1
abundance: many
len: 13
CDR3aa: CSADRGGTGELFF
CDR3nt: TGCAGCGCCGACAGGGGGGGCACCGGGGAGCTGTTTTTT

v_gene: TRBV14
j_gene: TRBJ2-1
d_gene: TRBD2
abundance: NA
len: 13
CDR3aa: CASSQERGGGQFF
CDR3nt: TGTGCCAGCAGCCAAGAACGGGGGGGAGGGCAGTTCTTC

v_gene: TRBV11-2
j_gene: TRBJ2-7
d_gene: TRBD1
abundance: many
len: 13
CDR3aa: CASSTTGTAEQYF
CDR3nt: TGTGCCAGCAGCACGACAGGGACGGCCGAGCAGTACTTC

v_gene: TRBV29-1
j_gene: TRBJ2-7
d_gene: NA
abundance: many
len: 12
CDR3aa: CSAGDKVYEQYF
CDR3nt: TGCAGCGCTGGGGACAAGGTTTACGAGCAGTACTTC

v_gene: TRBV20-1
j_gene: TRBJ1-4
d_gene: NA
abundance: many
len: 14
CDR3aa: CSARDRGRNEKLFF
CDR3nt: TGCAGTGCTCGCGACAGAGGCCGAAATGAAAAACTGTTTTTT

v_gene: TRBV2
j_gene: TRBJ2-7
d_gene: NA
abundance: many
len: 12
CDR3aa: CASVGGTYEQYF
CDR3nt: TGTGCCAGCGTTGGCGGAACCTACGAGCAGTACTTC